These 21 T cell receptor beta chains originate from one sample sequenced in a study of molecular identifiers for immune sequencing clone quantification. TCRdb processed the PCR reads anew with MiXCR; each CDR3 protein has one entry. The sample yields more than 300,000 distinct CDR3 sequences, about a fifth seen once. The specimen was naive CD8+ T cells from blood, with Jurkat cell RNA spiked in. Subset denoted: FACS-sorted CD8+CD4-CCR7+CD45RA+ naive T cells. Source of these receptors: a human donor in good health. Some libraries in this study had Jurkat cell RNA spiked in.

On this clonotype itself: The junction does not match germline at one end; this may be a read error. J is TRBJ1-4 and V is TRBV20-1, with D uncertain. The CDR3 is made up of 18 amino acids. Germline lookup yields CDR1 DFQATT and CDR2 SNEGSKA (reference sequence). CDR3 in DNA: TGCAGTGCCCCCCCCCGGTGGCAGCACTCTCAAACTAATGAAAAACCGTTTTTT. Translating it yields CSAPPRWQHSQTNEKPFF.

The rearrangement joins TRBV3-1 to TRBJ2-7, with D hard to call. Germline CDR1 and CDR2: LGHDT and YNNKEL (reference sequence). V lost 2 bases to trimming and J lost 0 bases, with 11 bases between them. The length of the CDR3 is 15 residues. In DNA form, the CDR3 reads TGTGCCAGCAGCCAAAGTCTTTTTCCCTCCTACGAGCAGTACTTC. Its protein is CASSQSLFPSYEQYF.

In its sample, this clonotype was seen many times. The CDR3: CASSLWGGGSEAFF. The CDR3 region has the DNA TGTGCCAGCAGTTTATGGGGGGGCGGATCTGAAGCTTTCTTT. The chain employs TRBV27 and TRBJ1-1; tentative D call: TRBD1 (6 bases). Germline CDR1 and CDR2: MNHEY and SMNVEV (reference sequence). This CDR3 comprises 14 residues. The V and J ends lost 1 base and 6 bases respectively, with 12 bases between them.

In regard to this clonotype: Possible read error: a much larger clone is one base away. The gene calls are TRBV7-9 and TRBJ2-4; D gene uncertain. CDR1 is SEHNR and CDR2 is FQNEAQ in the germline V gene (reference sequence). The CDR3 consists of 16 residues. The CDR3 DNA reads TGTGCCAGCAGCTCCTCCATCTCCTGGGCCAAAAACATTCAGTGCTTC. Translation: CASSSSISWAKNIQCF. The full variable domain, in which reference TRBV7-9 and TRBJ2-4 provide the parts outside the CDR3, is DTGVSQNPRHKITKRGQNVTFRCDPISEHNRLYWYRQTLGQGPEFLTYFQNEAQLEKSRLLSDRFSAERPKGSFSTLEIQRTEQGDSAMYLCASSSSISWAKNIQCFGAGTRLSVL.

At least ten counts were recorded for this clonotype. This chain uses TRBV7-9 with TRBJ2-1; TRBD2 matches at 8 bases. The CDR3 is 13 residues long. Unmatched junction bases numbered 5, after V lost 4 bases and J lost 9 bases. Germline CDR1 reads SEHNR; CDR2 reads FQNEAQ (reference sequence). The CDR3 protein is CASSSRTSGEQFF. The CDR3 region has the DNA TGTGCCAGCAGCTCCAGAACTAGCGGTGAGCAGTTCTTC.

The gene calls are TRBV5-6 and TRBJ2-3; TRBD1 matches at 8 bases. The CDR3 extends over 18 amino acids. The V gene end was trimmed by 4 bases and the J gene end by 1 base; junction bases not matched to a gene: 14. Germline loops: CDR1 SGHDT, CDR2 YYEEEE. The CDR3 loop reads CASSDEETGDFGTDTQYF. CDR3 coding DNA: TGTGCCAGCAGCGACGAGGAGACAGGGGATTTTGGCACAGATACGCAGTATTTT.

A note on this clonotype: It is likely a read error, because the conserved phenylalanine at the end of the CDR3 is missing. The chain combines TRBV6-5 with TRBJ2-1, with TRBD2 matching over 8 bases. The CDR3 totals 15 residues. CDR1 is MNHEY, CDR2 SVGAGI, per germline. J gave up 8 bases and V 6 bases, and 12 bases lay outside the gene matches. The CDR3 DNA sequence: TGTGCCAGCAGCCCCGGGACTAGGATTTATGATGAGCAGTTCCTC. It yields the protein CASSPGTRIYDEQFL.

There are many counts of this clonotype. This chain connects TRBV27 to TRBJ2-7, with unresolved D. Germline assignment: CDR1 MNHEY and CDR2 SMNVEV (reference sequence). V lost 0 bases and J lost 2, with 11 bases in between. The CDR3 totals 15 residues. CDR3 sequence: CASSLSQKGPYEQYF. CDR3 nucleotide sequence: TGTGCCAGCAGTTTATCGCAGAAAGGGCCCTACGAGCAGTACTTC.

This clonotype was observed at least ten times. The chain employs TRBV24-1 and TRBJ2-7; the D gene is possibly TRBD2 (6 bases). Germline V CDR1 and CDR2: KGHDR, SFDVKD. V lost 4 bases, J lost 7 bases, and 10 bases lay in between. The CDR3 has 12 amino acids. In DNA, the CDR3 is TGTGCCACCAGTGAAGACGGGGGAGAGCAGTACTTC. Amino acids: CATSEDGGEQYF.

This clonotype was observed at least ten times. The CDR3 DNA follows: TGTGCCAGCAGCCCGGGAGGGTCCTCTGGGGCCAACGTCCTGACTTTC. Protein: CASSPGGSSGANVLTF. The chain employs TRBV28 and TRBJ2-6; 8 bases map to TRBD2. J lost 0 bases, V lost 6 bases, and 4 bases had no gene match. From germline, CDR1 is MDHEN and CDR2 SYDVKM. This CDR3 region has 16 residues. The complete variable domain, with remaining parts taken from reference TRBV28 and TRBJ2-6, reads DVKVTQSSRYLVKRTGEKVFLECVQDMDHENMFWYRQDPGLGLRLIYFSYDVKMKEKGDIPEGYSVSREKKERFSLILESASTNQTSMYLCASSPGGSSGANVLTFGAGSRLTVL.

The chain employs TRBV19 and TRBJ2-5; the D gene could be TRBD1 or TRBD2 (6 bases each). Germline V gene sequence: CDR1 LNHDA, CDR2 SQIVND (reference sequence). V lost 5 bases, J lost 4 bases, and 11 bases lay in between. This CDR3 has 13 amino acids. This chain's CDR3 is CASSHGGRETQYF. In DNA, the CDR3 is TGTGCCAGTAGTCACGGGGGCCGAGAGACCCAGTACTTC.

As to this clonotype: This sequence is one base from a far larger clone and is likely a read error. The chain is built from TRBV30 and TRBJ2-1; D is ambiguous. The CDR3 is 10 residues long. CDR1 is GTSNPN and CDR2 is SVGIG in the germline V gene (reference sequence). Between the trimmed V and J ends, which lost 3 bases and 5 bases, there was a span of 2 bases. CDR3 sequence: CAWSHNEQFF. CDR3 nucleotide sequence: TGTGCCTGGAGCCACAATGAGCAGTTCTTC.

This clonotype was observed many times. The CDR3 loop is CASSLAESDQPQHF. The CDR3 DNA is TGTGCCAGCAGCTTAGCGGAGTCCGATCAGCCCCAGCATTTT. The J gene is TRBJ1-5, the V gene TRBV7-6; no definite D call. Germline loops: CDR1 SGHVS, CDR2 FNYEAQ. CDR3 length equals 14 residues. Trimming removed 0 bases at V and 5 bases at J, with 8 bases between.

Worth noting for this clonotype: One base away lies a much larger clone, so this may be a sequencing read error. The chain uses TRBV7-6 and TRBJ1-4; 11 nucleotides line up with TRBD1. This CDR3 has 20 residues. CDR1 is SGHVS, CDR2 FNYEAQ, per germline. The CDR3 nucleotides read TGTGCCAGCAGCTTATTTACCGTTACGTCGAGGACAGGGGGCGGTGAAAAACTGTCTTTT. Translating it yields CASSLFTVTSRTGGGEKLSF.

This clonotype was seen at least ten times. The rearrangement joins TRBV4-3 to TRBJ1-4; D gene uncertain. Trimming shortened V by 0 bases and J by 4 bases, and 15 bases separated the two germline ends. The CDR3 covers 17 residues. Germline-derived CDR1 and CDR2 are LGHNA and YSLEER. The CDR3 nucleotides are TGCGCCAGCAGCCAAGATTCACCCCCCTCCGATAATGAAAAACTGTTTTTT. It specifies CASSQDSPPSDNEKLFF.

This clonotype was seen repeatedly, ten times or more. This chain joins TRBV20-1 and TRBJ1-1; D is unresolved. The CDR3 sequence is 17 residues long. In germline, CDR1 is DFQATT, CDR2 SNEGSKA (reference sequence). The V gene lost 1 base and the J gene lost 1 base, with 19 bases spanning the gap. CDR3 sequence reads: CSARGWNPMAENTEAFF. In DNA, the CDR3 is TGCAGTGCTAGAGGCTGGAACCCCATGGCTGAGAACACTGAAGCTTTCTTT.

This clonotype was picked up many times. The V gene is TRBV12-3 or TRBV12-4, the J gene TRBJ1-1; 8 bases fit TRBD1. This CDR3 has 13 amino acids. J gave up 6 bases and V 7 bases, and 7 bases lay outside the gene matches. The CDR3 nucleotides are TGTGCCAGCATTGGACAGGGTTTGTCTGAAGCTTTCTTT. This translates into CASIGQGLSEAFF.

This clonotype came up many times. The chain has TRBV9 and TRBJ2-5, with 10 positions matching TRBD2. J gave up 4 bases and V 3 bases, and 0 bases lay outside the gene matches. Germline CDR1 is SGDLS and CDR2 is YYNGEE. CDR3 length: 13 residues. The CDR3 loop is CASSGTSGETQYF. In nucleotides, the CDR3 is TGTGCCAGCAGCGGGACTAGCGGAGAGACCCAGTACTTC.

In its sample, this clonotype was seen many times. CDR3 in amino acids: CASSPTGRNPTDTQYF. CDR3 DNA sequence: TGTGCCAGCAGCCCCACGGGACGAAACCCCACAGATACGCAGTATTTT. The J gene is TRBJ2-3, the V gene TRBV7-2; the D gene could be TRBD1 or TRBD2 (5 bases each). V lost 5 bases and J 2 bases, leaving 17 bases between the germline ends. Germline V gene sequence: CDR1 SGHTA, CDR2 FQGNSA. The CDR3 loop spans 16 amino acids. The full variable domain, its missing parts supplied by reference TRBV7-2 and TRBJ2-3, is GAGVSQSPSNKVTEKGKDVELRCDPISGHTALYWYRQSLGQGLEFLIYFQGNSAPDKSGLPSDRFSAERTGGSVSTLTIQRTQQEDSAVYLCASSPTGRNPTDTQYFGPGTRLTVL.

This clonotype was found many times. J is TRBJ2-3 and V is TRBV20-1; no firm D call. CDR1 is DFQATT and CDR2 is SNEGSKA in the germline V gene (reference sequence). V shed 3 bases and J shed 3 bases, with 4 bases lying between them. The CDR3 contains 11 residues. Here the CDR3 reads CSARETDTQYF. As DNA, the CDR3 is TGCAGTGCTAGGGAAACAGATACGCAGTATTTT.

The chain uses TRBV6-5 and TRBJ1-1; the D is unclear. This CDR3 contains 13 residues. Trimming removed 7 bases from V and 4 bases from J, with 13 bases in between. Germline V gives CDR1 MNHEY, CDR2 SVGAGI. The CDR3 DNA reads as TGTGCCAGCACCATAGGGTGGGCCACTGAAGCTTTCTTT. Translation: CASTIGWATEAFF.